The 11 T cell receptor beta chains presented below share a single source sample, sequenced in a study of T cells after yellow fever vaccination. One entry per CDR3 protein results from TCRdb running MiXCR on the 5' RACE reads. The data contain around 310,000 distinct CDR3 sequences, more than 3% of them singletons. Sequenced material: PBMCs, taken on the day of the yellow fever booster vaccination. All receptors derive from a man aged 18 to 30 who received the YFV17D yellow fever vaccine.

The sample holds many counts of this clonotype. This chain joins TRBV7-2 and TRBJ2-2; no reliable D call. The V end was cut by 7 bases, the J end by 6 bases, with 12 bases between. Germline V CDR1 and CDR2: SGHTA, FQGNSA. This CDR3 has 13 amino acids. CDR3: CASTPRRSGELFF. The CDR3 region has the DNA TGTGCCAGCACACCGCGTCGGTCCGGGGAGCTGTTTTTT.

This clonotype showed up many times. The chain carries TRBV5-1 and TRBJ2-2; no clear D. The ends were cut back, 2 bases at V and 4 bases at J, with 6 bases in the middle. Germline loops: CDR1 SGHRS, CDR2 YFSETQ. The CDR3 runs 13 residues. The CDR3 spells CASSFSGTGELFF. The CDR3 region has the DNA TGCGCCAGCAGCTTTTCGGGCACCGGGGAGCTGTTTTTT.

This clonotype was counted a few times. V gene TRBV11-1 combines with J gene TRBJ2-1, with 13 bases identical to TRBD2. The V gene end was trimmed by 5 bases and the J gene end by 0 bases; junction bases not matched to a gene: 7. The V gene's germline CDR1 is SGHAT and CDR2 FQDESV (reference sequence). This CDR3 is built from 18 residues. DNA for the CDR3: TGTGCCAGCAGCCAGGGACTAGCGGGGCCTTACTCCTACAATGAGCAGTTCTTC. Translated: CASSQGLAGPYSYNEQFF.

This clonotype was seen ten or more times. The DNA of the CDR3 is TGTGCCAGCTCACCAGGTGGGGACAGGGGATACTACGAGCAGTACGTC. Encoded protein: CASSPGGDRGYYEQYV. The V and J genes are TRBV18 and TRBJ2-7; 10 bases line up with TRBD1. The CDR3 covers 16 residues. Germline CDR1 and CDR2: KGHSH and LQKENI. V lost 2 bases to trimming and J lost 3 bases; unmatched junction nucleotides: 7.

This clonotype was observed many times. The chain joins TRBV5-1 to TRBJ2-5; tentative D call: TRBD2 (6 bases). CDR3 length: 17 amino acids. CDR1 SGHRS and CDR2 YFSETQ come from the germline V gene. The ends were cut back, 4 bases at V and 2 bases at J, with 21 bases in the middle. The CDR3 here is CASSRRGSDGTQETQYF. As DNA, the CDR3 is TGCGCCAGCAGCAGGCGGGGCTCGGACGGAACACAAGAGACCCAGTACTTC.

This clonotype came up a few times. The genes are TRBV6-5 and TRBJ1-2, with D perhaps matching TRBD1 (6 bases). The CDR3 loop spans 15 amino acids. Germline CDR1 MNHEY, CDR2 SVGAGI. V lost 4 bases to trimming and J lost 4 bases, with 16 bases between them. The DNA of the CDR3 is TGTGCCAGCAGTTCCCTGGGGGGGCGAGGCTATGGCTACACCTTC. Its protein product is CASSSLGGRGYGYTF.

This clonotype showed up just a few times. The chain has TRBV7-9 and TRBJ1-2, with TRBD1 as a possible D gene (6 bases). The CDR3 runs 16 residues. In germline, CDR1 is SEHNR, CDR2 FQNEAQ (reference sequence). V lost 3 bases to trimming and J lost 2 bases, with 16 bases between them. In DNA, the CDR3 is TGTGCCAGCAGCTTCGGGGGCTCGGGCGTAAACTATGGCTACACCTTC. Encoded protein: CASSFGGSGVNYGYTF.

This clonotype was counted between two and nine times. The chain employs TRBV7-2 and TRBJ2-7, with D maybe TRBD1 (5 bases). The CDR3 sequence is 13 residues long. Deletions cut 3 bases from V and 4 bases from J, with 10 bases between. Germline values: CDR1 SGHTA, CDR2 FQGNSA. CDR3 coding DNA: TGTGCCAGCAGCTTTACAGGAGAGTACGAGCAGTACTTC. It is translated as CASSFTGEYEQYF.

This clonotype was recorded only once. V gene TRBV5-4 combines with J gene TRBJ2-3; D unclear. Trimming left V 4 bases short and J 2 bases short, with 14 bases between. CDR1 and CDR2 from the germline V gene are SGHNT and YYREEE (reference sequence). The CDR3 has 15 residues. The chain's CDR3 is CASSPTTGITDTQYF. CDR3 coding DNA: TGTGCCAGCAGCCCGACGACGGGTATCACAGATACGCAGTATTTT.

The rearrangement links TRBV6-2 or TRBV6-3 to TRBJ1-2; 7 nucleotides agree with TRBD1. The V gene end was trimmed by 2 bases and the J gene end by 4 bases; junction bases not matched to a gene: 13. Germline V gene sequence: CDR1 MNHEY, CDR2 SVGEGT. CDR3 length: 17 residues. The CDR3, as DNA: TGTGCCAGCAGTTACCCAGATTACAGGGACAGCTTCTATGGCTACACCTTC. The encoded protein is CASSYPDYRDSFYGYTF.

This clonotype was observed a handful of times. The chain combines TRBV7-9 with TRBJ2-3, with D hard to call. Germline CDR1 SEHNR, CDR2 FQNEAQ (reference sequence). The CDR3 is 11 residues long. V was shortened by 7 bases and J by 2 bases, with 4 bases between the two germline ends. The chain's CDR3 is CASTITDTQYF. The CDR3, as DNA: TGTGCCAGCACAATCACAGATACGCAGTATTTT.